This passage covers 16 T cell receptor beta chains from one sample sequenced in a study of cytomegalovirus exposure and HLA in healthy donors. The PCR made use of 60 Vbeta and 13 Jbeta primers. TCRdb's table, derived via immunoSEQ multiplex PCR, lists solely in-frame clones and lacks some. The sample table sets out some 160,000 clones. The sequencing input was PBMCs. The receptors stem from a man between 25 and 39 years old in good health and CMV-seronegative.

V usage is TRBV7-2 and J usage is TRBJ1-1, with D unresolved. V lost 2 bases and J 1 base, leaving 8 bases between the germline ends. CDR3 length: 14 amino acids. Per the germline V gene, CDR1 is SGHTA and CDR2 is FQGNSA. CDR3 amino acids: CASSLPTENTEAFF. CDR3 DNA sequence: TGTGCCAGCAGCTTACCTACAGAGAACACTGAAGCTTTCTTT.

The V gene is TRBV5-4, the J gene TRBJ1-2; perhaps TRBD1 as D (6 bases). This CDR3 has 17 residues. Trimming shortened V by 6 bases and J by 7 bases, and 28 bases separated the two germline ends. Germline V gives CDR1 SGHNT, CDR2 YYREEE (reference sequence). This chain's CDR3 is CASNELNGGLSSFGYTF. The DNA of the CDR3 is TGTGCCAGCAACGAATTGAACGGGGGGCTGAGCTCCTTTGGCTACACCTTC.

This rearrangement joins TRBV19 to TRBJ1-5, with D possibly matching TRBD1 (6 bases). In germline, CDR1 is LNHDA, CDR2 SQIVND (reference sequence). Trimming left V 6 bases short and J 0 bases short, with 12 bases between. This CDR3 is 15 amino acids long. The CDR3 here is CASRQGISSNQPQHF. The CDR3 nucleotides are TGTGCCAGTAGGCAGGGGATTTCTAGCAATCAGCCCCAGCATTTT. The complete variable domain, with remaining parts taken from reference TRBV19 and TRBJ1-5, reads DGGITQSPKYLFRKEGQNVTLSCEQNLNHDAMYWYRQDPGQGLRLIYYSQIVNDFQKGDIAEGYSVSREKKESFPLTVTSAQKNPTAFYLCASRQGISSNQPQHFGDGTRLSIL.

Written as DNA, the CDR3 is TGTGCCAGCAGCTTACAGGGAAGAGTCTACGAGCAGTACTTC. It yields the protein CASSLQGRVYEQYF. V gene TRBV11-2 combines with J gene TRBJ2-7; D is possibly TRBD1 (5 bases). The V end was cut by 2 bases, the J end by 3 bases, with 11 bases between. Germline lookup yields CDR1 SGHAT and CDR2 FQNNGV. The length of the CDR3 is 14 residues. Drawing the rest from reference TRBV11-2 and TRBJ2-7, the complete variable domain is EAGVAQSPRYKIIEKRQSVAFWCNPISGHATLYWYQQILGQGPKLLIQFQNNGVVDDSQLPKDRFSAERLKGVDSTLKIQPAKLEDSAVYLCASSLQGRVYEQYFGPGTRLTVT.

The CDR3 nucleotides read TGTGCCAGCAGCTTAGCCGGGAGGGGGGGCGTAGGCGAGACCCAGTACTTC. Protein: CASSLAGRGGVGETQYF. The J gene is TRBJ2-5, the V gene TRBV7-2, with 8 nucleotides matching TRBD2. The germline CDR1 and CDR2 sequences are SGHTA and FQGNSA. Trimming cost V 0 bases and J 5 bases; bases outside gene matches: 11. The CDR3 length is 17 residues.

The chain has TRBV11-3 and TRBJ2-7, with TRBD1 matching over 7 bases. After removal of 7 bases from V and 5 bases from J, the junction contained 11 bases not matched to a gene. Germline CDR1 reads SGHNT; CDR2 reads YENEEA. There are 14 residues in the CDR3. CDR3 nucleotide sequence: TGTGCCAGCACCAATCGACAGGGAAACGACGAGCAGTACTTC. This codes for CASTNRQGNDEQYF.

The chain joins TRBV5-1 to TRBJ2-7, with 7 nucleotides matching TRBD2. CDR1 is SGHRS and CDR2 is YFSETQ in the germline V gene. The CDR3 runs 14 residues. The J segment lost 0 bases and the V segment lost 0 bases, leaving 0 bases of the junction unmatched. Here the CDR3 reads CASSLGGSSYEQYF. CDR3 DNA: TGCGCCAGCAGCTTGGGCGGGAGCTCCTACGAGCAGTACTTC. The entire variable domain, with the rest obtained from reference TRBV5-1 and TRBJ2-7, is as follows: KAGVTQTPRYLIKTRGQQVTLSCSPISGHRSVSWYQQTPGQGLQFLFEYFSETQRNKGNFPGRFSGRQFSNSRSEMNVSTLELGDSALYLCASSLGGSSYEQYFGPGTRLTVT.

V and J are TRBV6-4 and TRBJ2-2; 11 nucleotides agree with TRBD2. The germline gives CDR1 MRHNA, CDR2 SNTAGT. The V and J ends lost 5 bases and 2 bases, in that order; junction bases with no gene match: 10. The CDR3 covers 18 residues. The CDR3 sequence: CASSSGLSGRENTGELFF. CDR3 DNA sequence: TGTGCCAGCAGTTCCGGACTTAGCGGGAGGGAAAACACCGGGGAGCTGTTTTTT.

The genes are TRBV28 and TRBJ2-7; 8 bases map to TRBD1. The length of the CDR3 is 15 residues. The germline V gene has CDR1 MDHEN and CDR2 SYDVKM. J was trimmed by 3 bases and V by 3 bases; bases with no gene match: 7. CDR3 residues: CASSFRDRGIYEQYF. In nucleotides, the CDR3 is TGTGCCAGCAGTTTCCGAGACAGGGGTATCTACGAGCAGTACTTC.

The CDR3: CASSYSRGNQPQHF. CDR3 DNA sequence: TGTGCCAGCAGTTACTCAAGGGGAAACCAGCCCCAGCATTTT. The chain recombines TRBV6-5 with TRBJ1-5; the D gene is possibly TRBD1 (5 bases). From germline, CDR1 is MNHEY and CDR2 SVGAGI. The CDR3 has 14 amino acids. V lost 0 bases, J lost 7 bases, and 10 bases lay in between.

V usage is TRBV14 and J usage is TRBJ1-1, with a possible D match to TRBD1 (5 bases). Trimming took 3 bases from V and 2 from J, leaving 16 bases between them. Germline lookup yields CDR1 SGHDN and CDR2 FVKESK. The CDR3 has 16 amino acids. As DNA, the CDR3 is TGTGCCAGCAGCCAGCCGGGACTTTCCAAAAACACTGAAGCTTTCTTT. Its translation: CASSQPGLSKNTEAFF. The full variable domain, rest sourced from reference TRBV14 and TRBJ1-1, is EAGVTQFPSHSVIEKGQTVTLRCDPISGHDNLYWYRRVMGKEIKFLLHFVKESKQDESGMPNNRFLAERTGGTYSTLKVQPAELEDSGVYFCASSQPGLSKNTEAFFGQGTRLTVV.

The chain joins TRBV28 to TRBJ2-7; no definite D call. Trimming cost V 5 bases and J 6 bases, with 14 bases left between them. CDR3 size: 13 residues. Germline assignment: CDR1 MDHEN and CDR2 SYDVKM. The CDR3 sequence: CASSLRPPSEQYF. The CDR3 DNA is TGTGCCAGCAGTCTCCGCCCCCCCAGCGAGCAGTACTTC.

The chain couples TRBV2 to TRBJ1-5; a possible D gene is TRBD1 (5 bases). Germline V gene lookup returns CDR1 SNHLY and CDR2 FYNNEI. V was pared by 4 bases and J by 5 bases, with 15 bases between. The CDR3 is made up of 15 amino acids. The CDR3: CASSGRETSDQPQHF. Written as DNA, the CDR3 is TGTGCCAGCAGTGGCAGGGAAACGTCGGATCAGCCCCAGCATTTT.

V is TRBV5-1 and J is TRBJ2-4, with 10 bases identical to TRBD1. Looked up from germline, CDR1 is SGHRS and CDR2 is YFSETQ. V was pared by 3 bases and J by 5 bases, with 5 bases of the junction left unmatched. The CDR3 has 15 amino acids. CDR3 nucleotide sequence: TGCGCCAGCAGCTCCACCGGGACAGGGGAAAACATTCAGTACTTC. It specifies CASSSTGTGENIQYF.

Points on this clone: Germline is not matched at one junction end, which may reflect a read error. This specimen includes other DNA sequences encoding the same CDR3. This chain connects TRBV9 to TRBJ1-4; a possible D gene is TRBD1 (6 bases). Germline V gives CDR1 SGDLS, CDR2 YYNGEE. This CDR3 is 15 amino acids long. The CDR3, as DNA: TGCGCCAGCAGCCCTCGACAGGATCTTAATGAAAAACTGTTTTTT. Encoded protein: CASSPRQDLNEKLFF.

V is TRBV5-6 and J is TRBJ1-2, with TRBD1 matching over 7 bases. Trimming removed 2 bases from V and 4 bases from J; junction bases left unmatched: 8. The CDR3 extends over 15 amino acids. Per germline, CDR1 SGHDT and CDR2 YYEEEE. The CDR3 reads CASSFPDREAYGYTF. Here the CDR3 DNA reads TGTGCCAGCAGCTTTCCAGACAGGGAAGCCTATGGCTACACCTTC.